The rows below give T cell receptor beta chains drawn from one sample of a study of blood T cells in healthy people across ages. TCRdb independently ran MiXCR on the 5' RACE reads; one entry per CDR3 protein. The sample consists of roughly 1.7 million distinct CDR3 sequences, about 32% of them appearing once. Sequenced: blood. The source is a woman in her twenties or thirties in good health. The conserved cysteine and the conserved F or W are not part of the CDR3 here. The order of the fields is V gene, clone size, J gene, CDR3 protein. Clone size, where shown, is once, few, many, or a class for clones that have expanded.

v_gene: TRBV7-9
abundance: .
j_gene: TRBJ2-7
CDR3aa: ASSPTQGEDYYEQY

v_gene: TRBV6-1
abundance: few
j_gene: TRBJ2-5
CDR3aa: ASSVGTGAWETQY

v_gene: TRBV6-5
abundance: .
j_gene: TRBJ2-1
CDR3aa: ASKGTSGGNYNEQF

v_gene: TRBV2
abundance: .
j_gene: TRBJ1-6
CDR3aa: ASSVVRTYNSPLH

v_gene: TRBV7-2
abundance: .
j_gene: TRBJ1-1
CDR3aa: ASSLLSSGNTEAF

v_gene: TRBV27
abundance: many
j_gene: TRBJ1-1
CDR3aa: ASSLRGGNTEAF

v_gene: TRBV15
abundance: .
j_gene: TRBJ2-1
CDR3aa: ATNSRNEQF

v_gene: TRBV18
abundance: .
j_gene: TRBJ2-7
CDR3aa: ASSEREATISSYEQY

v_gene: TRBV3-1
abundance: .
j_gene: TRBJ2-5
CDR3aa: ASSRGTMPGETQY

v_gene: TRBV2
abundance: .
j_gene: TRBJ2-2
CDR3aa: ASRFSGTNTGEQF

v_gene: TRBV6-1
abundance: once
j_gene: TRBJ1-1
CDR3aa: ASSEHRGMNTEAF

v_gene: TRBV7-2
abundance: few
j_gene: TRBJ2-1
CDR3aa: ASSLEQGPEQF

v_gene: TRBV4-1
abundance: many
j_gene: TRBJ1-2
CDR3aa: ASSQGSIDYGYT

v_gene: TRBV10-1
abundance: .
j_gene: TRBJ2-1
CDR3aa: ASSGQTSYNEQF

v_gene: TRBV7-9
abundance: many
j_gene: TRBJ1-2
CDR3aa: ASSPTGSSNYGYT

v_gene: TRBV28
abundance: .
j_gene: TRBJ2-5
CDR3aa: ASSFSLGLETQY

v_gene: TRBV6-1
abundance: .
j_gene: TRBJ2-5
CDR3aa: ASRRQVWRQETQY

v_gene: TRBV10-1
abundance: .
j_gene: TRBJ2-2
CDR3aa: ASSAGQGGRF

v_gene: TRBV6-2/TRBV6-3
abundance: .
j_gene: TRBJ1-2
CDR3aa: ASSYSPWNSYGYT

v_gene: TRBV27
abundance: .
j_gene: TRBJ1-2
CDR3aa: ASRQGAPYGYT

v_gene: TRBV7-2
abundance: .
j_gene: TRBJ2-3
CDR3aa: VSSLAGTAPDTQY

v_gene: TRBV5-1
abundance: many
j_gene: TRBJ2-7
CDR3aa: ASSFLDSSYEQY

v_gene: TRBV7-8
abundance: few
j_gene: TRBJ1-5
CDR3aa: ASSFTGQGAFSNQPQH

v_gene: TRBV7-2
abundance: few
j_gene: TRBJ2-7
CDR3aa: ASSATRQTYYEQY

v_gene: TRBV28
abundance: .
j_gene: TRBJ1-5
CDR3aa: ASNQRDNYNQPQH

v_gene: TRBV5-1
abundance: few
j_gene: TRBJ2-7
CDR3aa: ASSLYTPDYEQY

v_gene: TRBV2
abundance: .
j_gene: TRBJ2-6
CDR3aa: ATKDRGANVLT

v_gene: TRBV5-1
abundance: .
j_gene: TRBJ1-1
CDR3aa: ASSLDGRVYTEAF

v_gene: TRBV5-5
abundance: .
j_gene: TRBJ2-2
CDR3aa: ASSRLGLNTGELF

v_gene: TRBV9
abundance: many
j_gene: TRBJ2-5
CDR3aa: ASSVRPAGGKETQY

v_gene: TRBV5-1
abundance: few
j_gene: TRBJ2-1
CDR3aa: ASSLDFSYNEQF

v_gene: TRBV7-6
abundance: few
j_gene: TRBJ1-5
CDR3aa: ANSSRGNQPQH

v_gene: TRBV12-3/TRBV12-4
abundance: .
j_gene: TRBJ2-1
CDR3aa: ASSTLGSEQF

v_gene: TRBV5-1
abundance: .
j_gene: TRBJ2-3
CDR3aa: ASSLPRTSGGGDTQY

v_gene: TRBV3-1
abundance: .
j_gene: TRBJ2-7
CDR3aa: ASSQSQGAYEQY

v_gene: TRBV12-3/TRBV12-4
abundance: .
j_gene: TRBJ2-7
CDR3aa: ASRRTKSSYEQY

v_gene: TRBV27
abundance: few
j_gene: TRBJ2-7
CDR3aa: ASSYRDRGRGEQY

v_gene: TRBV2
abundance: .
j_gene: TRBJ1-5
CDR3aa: ASSEGWLGQPQH

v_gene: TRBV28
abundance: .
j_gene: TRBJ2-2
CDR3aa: ASSLLGGPVTGELF

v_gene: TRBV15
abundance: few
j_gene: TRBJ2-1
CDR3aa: ATSRVPSPMWAKEQF

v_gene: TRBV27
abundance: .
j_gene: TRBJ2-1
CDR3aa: AGSLRPYNEQF

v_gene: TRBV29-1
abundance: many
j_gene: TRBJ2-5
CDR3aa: SSAGTGGSDQY

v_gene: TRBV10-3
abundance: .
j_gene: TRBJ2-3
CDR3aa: AISEGWTGPTDTQY

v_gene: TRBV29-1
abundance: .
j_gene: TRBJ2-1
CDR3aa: SVNSRASVYNKQF

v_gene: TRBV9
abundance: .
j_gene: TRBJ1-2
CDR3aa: TSSVEVANYGYT

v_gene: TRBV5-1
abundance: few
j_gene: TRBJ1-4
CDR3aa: ASSFGPGEANEKLF

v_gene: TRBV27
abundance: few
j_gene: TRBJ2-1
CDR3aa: ASSSRTSGSINEQF

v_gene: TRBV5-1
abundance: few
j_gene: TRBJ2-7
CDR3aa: ASSLAQGAMYEQY

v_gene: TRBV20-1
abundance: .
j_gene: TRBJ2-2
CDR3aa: SARDVGGGISGELF

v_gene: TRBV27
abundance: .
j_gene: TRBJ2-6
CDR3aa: ASSFLAVISSGANVLT

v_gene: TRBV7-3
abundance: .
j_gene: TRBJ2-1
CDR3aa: ASSSTSGGEKF

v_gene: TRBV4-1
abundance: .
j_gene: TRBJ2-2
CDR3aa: ASSQDRFQAGGPGTGELF